The present T cell receptor (beta chain) was sequenced within a study of T-cell reconstitution after alpha-beta-depleted transplantation in children. Study-wide results and caveats: One year post-transplant, T-cell counts and diversity were largely derived from T cells produced anew.

TCRbeta library preparation incorporated unique molecular identifiers. Each CDR3 protein gets one entry after TCRdb re-called the PCR reads with MiXCR. The data show about 600,000 distinct CDR3 sequences, with 13% seen just once and over 2% held by the top ten. The germline gives CDR1 SEHNR, CDR2 FQNEAQ (reference sequence). J lost 0 bases, V lost 5 bases, and 8 bases had no gene match. This CDR3 has 17 amino acids. A remark on this clonotype: Its target is not known.

The sample in question was PBMCs, mostly from graft donor cells, obtained 360 days after TCRalphabeta/CD19-depleted stem cell transplant. The J gene is TRBJ2-4, the V gene TRBV7-9; 9 positions agree with TRBD1. This receptor was obtained from a male patient under 18 who had a stem cell transplant for acute myeloid leukemia, so the T cells may come from the graft donor. CDR3 in amino acids: CASSPTGQGQAKNIQYF. The DNA of the CDR3 is TGTGCCAGCAGCCCGACGGGACAGGGCCAAGCCAAAAACATTCAGTACTTC.